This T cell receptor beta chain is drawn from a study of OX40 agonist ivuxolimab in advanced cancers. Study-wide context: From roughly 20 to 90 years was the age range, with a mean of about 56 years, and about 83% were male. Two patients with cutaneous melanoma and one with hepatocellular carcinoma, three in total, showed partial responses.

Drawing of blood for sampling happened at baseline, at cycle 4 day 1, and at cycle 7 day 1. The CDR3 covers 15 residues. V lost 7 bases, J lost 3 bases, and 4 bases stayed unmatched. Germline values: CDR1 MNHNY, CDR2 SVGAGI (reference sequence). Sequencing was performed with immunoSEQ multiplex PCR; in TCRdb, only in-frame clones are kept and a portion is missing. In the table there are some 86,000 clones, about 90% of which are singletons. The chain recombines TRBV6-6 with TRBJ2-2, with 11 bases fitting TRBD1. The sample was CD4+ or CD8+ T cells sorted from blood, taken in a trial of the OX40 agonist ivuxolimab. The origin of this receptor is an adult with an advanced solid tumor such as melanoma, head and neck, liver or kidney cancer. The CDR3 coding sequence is TGTGCCAGCACCTGGGACAGGGGGGACACCGGGGAGCTGTTTTTT. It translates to CASTWDRGDTGELFF.